This T cell receptor beta chain was observed in a study of blood T cell repertoires in COVID-19. Worth noting for this clone: Other nucleotide sequences from this sample produce the same CDR3.

Germline CDR1 and CDR2: SGHRS and YFSETQ. The CDR3 totals 15 residues. The V and J ends lost 2 bases and 1 base, in that order; junction bases with no gene match: 3. Here immunoSEQ multiplex PCR was the method, and the copy in TCRdb shows in-frame clones only, minus some. Among about 110,000 clones, 69% were seen once, and the ten largest hold about 5.9%. The clonotype was recovered from a man older than 75 with acute or convalescent COVID-19. The genes are TRBV5-1 and TRBJ2-1; 7 positions match TRBD2. The sequenced sample was peripheral blood. The DNA of the CDR3 is TGCGCCAGCAGCTTCAGCGGGATATCCTACAATGAGCAGTTCTTC. The encoded protein is CASSFSGISYNEQFF.